What follows are 27 T cell receptor beta chains derived from one specimen sequenced in a study of CD8 T cells in ankylosing spondylitis. Each CDR3 protein is one row after TCRdb ran MiXCR on the 5' RACE reads. The sample records 150,000 to 200,000 distinct CDR3 sequences, 9.8% being singletons. Material for sequencing was blood, either unsorted or a sorted T cell fraction (not recorded which). These receptors were taken from a female donor with ankylosing spondylitis or in good health (not recorded which).

The rearrangement links TRBV6-1 to TRBJ1-2, with TRBD1 identical over 8 bases. The trim removed 5 bases at V and 0 bases at J, leaving 8 bases unmatched. CDR1 is MNHNS and CDR2 is SASEGT in the germline V gene. The CDR3 length is 16 residues. Here the CDR3 DNA reads TGTGCCAGCAGTCTGAGGACAGGGCTGGCTAACTATGGCTACACCTTC. Residues: CASSLRTGLANYGYTF.

This clonotype was found many times. The chain employs TRBV5-5 and TRBJ2-1; no definite D call. CDR3 size: 10 residues. Trimming took off 6 bases at V and 7 bases at J, with 5 bases between the two ends. From germline, CDR1 is SGHKS and CDR2 YYEKEE (reference sequence). The CDR3 bases are TGTGCCAGCAACCAGAATGAGCAGTTCTTC. The encoded protein is CASNQNEQFF.

V usage is TRBV7-9 and J usage is TRBJ2-1, with TRBD1 identical over 9 bases. CDR1 SEHNR and CDR2 FQNEAQ come from the germline V gene (reference sequence). The CDR3 runs 16 residues. With V trimmed by 5 bases and J by 7 bases, 12 bases remained unmatched. CDR3 bases: TGTGCCAGCAGCGGTAGGGGGACAGGGACCATAAATGAGCAGTTCTTC. The encoded protein is CASSGRGTGTINEQFF.

This clonotype turned up a few times. The chain employs TRBV28 and TRBJ2-2, with 8 bases matching TRBD2. After removal of 2 bases from V and 6 bases from J, the junction contained 8 bases not matched to a gene. Germline V CDR1 and CDR2: MDHEN, SYDVKM. CDR3 size: 16 residues. For the CDR3, the DNA is TGTGCCAGCAGTTTACCGGGACTAGTTGGGGCCGGGGAGCTGTTTTTT. As protein: CASSLPGLVGAGELFF.

In this sample, this clonotype turned up a few times. V gene TRBV6-1 combines with J gene TRBJ2-1; D gene uncertain. V dropped 7 bases and J dropped 8 bases, with 15 bases sitting between them. The CDR3 runs 13 residues. Per the germline V gene, CDR1 is MNHNS and CDR2 is SASEGT. CDR3 sequence (DNA): TGTGCCAGCATGAGAAGCCGTGGAGATGAGCAGTTCTTC. Protein sequence: CASMRSRGDEQFF.

The rearrangement links TRBV7-9 to TRBJ2-3; 9 bases align to TRBD2. CDR1 is SEHNR and CDR2 is FQNEAQ in the germline V gene (reference sequence). This CDR3 has 17 residues. Unmatched junction bases numbered 9, after V lost 3 bases and J lost 2 bases. CDR3 in DNA: TGTGCCAGCAGCTTTGAAGGGACTAGCCCCTCCACAGATACGCAGTATTTT. It encodes CASSFEGTSPSTDTQYF.

This clonotype has only a few counts. The chain employs TRBV18 and TRBJ2-2; D not certain. The CDR3 is 15 amino acids. From germline, CDR1 is KGHSH and CDR2 LQKENI. The V and J ends lost 3 bases and 0 bases respectively, with 8 bases between them. The CDR3 reads CASSPWASNTGELFF. CDR3 DNA: TGTGCCAGCTCACCCTGGGCCTCGAACACCGGGGAGCTGTTTTTT.

The table lists this clonotype with a few counts. This chain links TRBV4-1 with TRBJ2-1; D is unresolved. There are 14 residues in the CDR3. The germline V and J ends were trimmed by 0 bases and 5 bases, with 8 bases remaining between them. From germline, CDR1 is MGHRA and CDR2 YSYEKL. The CDR3 spells CASSQDPGDNEQFF. CDR3 sequence (DNA): TGCGCCAGCAGCCAAGACCCTGGGGACAATGAGCAGTTCTTC.

Many counts were recorded for this clonotype. The rearrangement links TRBV7-9 to TRBJ2-7, with TRBD2 as a possible D gene (6 bases). CDR3 size: 13 residues. V lost 4 bases and J 4 bases, leaving 11 bases between the germline ends. Germline loops: CDR1 SEHNR, CDR2 FQNEAQ (reference sequence). As DNA, the CDR3 is TGTGCCAGCAGCTACGGGGGAAGGTACGAGCAGTACTTC. Its protein product is CASSYGGRYEQYF.

The chain uses TRBV27 and TRBJ2-7, with unresolved D. Germline-derived CDR1 and CDR2 are MNHEY and SMNVEV (reference sequence). Trimming cost V 3 bases and J 5 bases, with 11 bases left between them. This CDR3 spans 13 amino acids. CDR3 sequence (DNA): TGTGCCAGCAGTTTCACGGCGGCCCACGAGCAGTACTTC. As protein: CASSFTAAHEQYF.

This clonotype was counted a few times. The chain recombines TRBV28 with TRBJ2-2; D may correspond to TRBD1 or TRBD2 (5 bases each). Germline-derived CDR1 and CDR2 are MDHEN and SYDVKM. This CDR3 has 16 residues. Trimming shortened V by 1 base and J by 3 bases, and 12 bases separated the two germline ends. This CDR3 is CASSLFEGMDTGELFF. CDR3 nucleotides: TGTGCCAGCAGTTTATTTGAGGGGATGGACACCGGGGAGCTGTTTTTT.

V is TRBV5-6 and J is TRBJ1-3; D not resolved. The germline V and J ends were trimmed by 0 bases and 0 bases, with 4 bases remaining between them. Germline lookup yields CDR1 SGHDT and CDR2 YYEEEE. The CDR3 sequence is 14 residues long. CDR3 in DNA: TGTGCCAGCAGCTTGGAGGGCTCTGGAAACACCATATATTTT. Protein product: CASSLEGSGNTIYF.

There are a few counts of this clonotype. This chain links TRBV27 with TRBJ1-4; no clear D gene. V was cut by 6 bases and J by 3 bases, with 17 bases left in between. CDR3 length equals 16 residues. The germline V gene has CDR1 MNHEY and CDR2 SMNVEV (reference sequence). CDR3 region: CASRTYNGPANEKLFF. CDR3 nucleotide sequence: TGTGCCAGCAGGACCTACAACGGTCCGGCTAATGAAAAACTGTTTTTT.

The table lists this clonotype with many counts. The chain uses TRBV7-8 and TRBJ2-7; D is undetermined. The V and J ends lost 5 bases and 3 bases respectively, with 8 bases between them. CDR3 size: 12 residues. Germline loops: CDR1 SGHVS, CDR2 FQNEAQ. Here the CDR3 DNA reads TGTGCCAGCAGCCCCCGGGTCTACGAGCAGTACTTC. This sequence encodes CASSPRVYEQYF.

This clonotype came up many times. This chain uses TRBV5-5 with TRBJ2-5; D gene unclear. Between the trimmed V and J ends, which lost 4 bases and 2 bases, there was a span of 15 bases. The CDR3 spans 15 residues. Germline lookup yields CDR1 SGHKS and CDR2 YYEKEE (reference sequence). CDR3 sequence: CASSELDGIQETQYF. For the CDR3, the DNA is TGTGCCAGCAGCGAATTAGACGGAATACAAGAGACCCAGTACTTC.

This chain joins TRBV4-1 and TRBJ2-3; 10 bases fit TRBD1. V lost 0 bases to trimming and J lost 4 bases; unmatched junction nucleotides: 7. This CDR3 is 17 amino acids long. CDR1 is MGHRA, CDR2 YSYEKL, per germline. The CDR3 DNA reads TGCGCCAGCAGCCAAGAGGGCGGACAGGGGGTTCCAGATACGCAGTATTTT. Its protein product is CASSQEGGQGVPDTQYF.

The chain is built from TRBV7-9 and TRBJ1-5; possible D gene TRBD1, 6 bases. V lost 2 bases and J lost 1, with 9 bases in between. Germline V CDR1 and CDR2: SEHNR, FQNEAQ (reference sequence). This CDR3 spans 15 amino acids. The DNA for the CDR3 is TGTGCCAGCAGCTTAAATCAGGGGAGCAATCAGCCCCAGCATTTT. This codes for CASSLNQGSNQPQHF.

This clonotype has just a few counts. V is TRBV11-2 and J is TRBJ2-1, with 13 bases identical to TRBD2. J was trimmed by 9 bases and V by 8 bases; bases with no gene match: 4. In germline, CDR1 is SGHAT, CDR2 FQNNGV. CDR3 length: 13 residues. The CDR3 loop reads CASGLAGVGEQFF. CDR3 nucleotide sequence: TGTGCCAGCGGACTAGCGGGAGTCGGTGAGCAGTTCTTC.

V is TRBV27 and J is TRBJ2-3; D might be TRBD2 (6 bases). The CDR3 consists of 15 residues. The germline V gene encodes CDR1 MNHEY and CDR2 SMNVEV (reference sequence). Trimming took 3 bases from V and 3 from J, leaving 13 bases between them. The CDR3 coding sequence is TGTGCCAGCAGTTTTAATCGGGAGATGACAGATACGCAGTATTTT. This gives the protein CASSFNREMTDTQYF.

This clonotype was seen a few times. The CDR3 DNA reads TGTGCCAGCAGTTGGGGCAGGGGCGGCCAAGAGACCCAGTACTTC. It specifies CASSWGRGGQETQYF. The V call is TRBV6-5, the J call TRBJ2-5; possible D gene TRBD1, 6 bases. The CDR3 length is 15 residues. Germline CDR1 and CDR2: MNHEY and SVGAGI. V was pared by 4 bases and J by 1 base, with 13 bases between.

This clonotype was counted only a few times. V is TRBV6-2 or TRBV6-3 and J is TRBJ2-5; TRBD2 matches 7 bases. The CDR3 spans 15 residues. Germline V gene data show CDR1 as MNHEY and CDR2 as SVGEGT. Germline trimming cut 2 bases from V and 5 bases from J; bases unmatched to any gene: 8. CDR3 coding DNA: TGTGCCAGCAGTTACCTTACGGGGGGAAGGGAGACCCAGTACTTC. It encodes CASSYLTGGRETQYF.

This clonotype appeared many times. The CDR3 DNA sequence: TGTGCCTGGAGTCCAACAGGCGATGAGCAGTTCTTC. This sequence encodes CAWSPTGDEQFF. J is TRBJ2-1 and V is TRBV30, with D possibly matching TRBD1 (5 bases). V was cut by 2 bases and J by 8 bases, with 10 bases left in between. Germline values: CDR1 GTSNPN, CDR2 SVGIG (reference sequence). The CDR3 runs 12 residues. Full variable domain (rest looked up from reference TRBV30 and TRBJ2-1): SQTIHQWPATLVQPVGSPLSLECTVEGTSNPNLYWYRQAAGRGLQLLFYSVGIGQISSEVPQNLSASRPQDRQFILSSKKLLLSDSGFYLCAWSPTGDEQFFGPGTRLTVL.

Regarding this clonotype: This could be a read error, since a much larger clone is one nucleotide away. The chain combines TRBV7-9 with TRBJ2-7; perhaps TRBD2 as D (7 bases). In germline, CDR1 is SEHNR, CDR2 FQNEAQ (reference sequence). The CDR3 has 14 residues. Trimming cost V 3 bases and J 3 bases, with 12 bases left between them. The CDR3 loop reads CASSFGGAGYEQYF. CDR3 DNA: TGTGCCAGCAGCTTTGGGGGGGCCGGCTACGAGCAGTACTTC.

The DNA of the CDR3 is TGTGCCAGCAGCTTAGGGGCAGCAAGCGGAGATACGCAGTATTTT. This translates into CASSLGAASGDTQYF. The rearrangement links TRBV7-9 to TRBJ2-3; D might be TRBD2 (5 bases). This CDR3 comprises 15 residues. With 1 base removed from V and 5 bases from J, the gap between germline ends came to 13 bases. Germline-derived CDR1 and CDR2 are SEHNR and FQNEAQ (reference sequence).

The chain joins TRBV7-9 to TRBJ2-7; D ambiguous. Germline assignment: CDR1 SEHNR and CDR2 FQNEAQ (reference sequence). This CDR3 is 13 amino acids long. Trimming pared 1 base from V and 6 bases from J, leaving 10 bases between. CDR3: CASSLGGLVEQYF. As DNA, the CDR3 is TGTGCCAGCAGCTTAGGAGGCCTGGTCGAGCAGTACTTC. The full variable domain, its missing parts supplied by reference TRBV7-9 and TRBJ2-7, is DTGVSQNPRHKITKRGQNVTFRCDPISEHNRLYWYRQTLGQGPEFLTYFQNEAQLEKSRLLSDRFSAERPKGSFSTLEIQRTEQGDSAMYLCASSLGGLVEQYFGPGTRLTVT.

This clonotype has only a few counts. V usage is TRBV4-3 and J usage is TRBJ2-2; 11 bases agree with TRBD2. After removal of 0 bases from V and 1 base from J, the junction contained 4 bases not matched to a gene. Germline-derived CDR1 and CDR2 are LGHNA and YSLEER. CDR3 length equals 18 residues. CDR3 nucleotides: TGCGCCAGCAGCCAAGATGGTAGCGGGAGGGTGAACACCGGGGAGCTGTTTTTT. Its protein product is CASSQDGSGRVNTGELFF.

This clonotype appeared a few times. V gene TRBV7-9 combines with J gene TRBJ1-5; D remains unclear. Trimming stripped 4 bases from V and 2 bases from J, with 6 bases between. Per germline, CDR1 SEHNR and CDR2 FQNEAQ (reference sequence). CDR3 length equals 13 residues. CDR3 protein: CASSSEGNQPQHF. Written as DNA, the CDR3 is TGTGCCAGCAGCTCGGAAGGCAATCAGCCCCAGCATTTT.